These 32 T cell receptor beta chains share one sample of origin, sequenced in a study of T cell changes during pregnancy in multiple sclerosis. The data were produced by immunoSEQ multiplex PCR, yet TCRdb's version contains in-frame clones alone and is incomplete. The repertoire holds around 63,000 clones, with roughly 89% as singletons. The sample here was peripheral blood, taken after pregnancy. The receptors here all came from a female donor in good health, enrolled as a control in a pregnancy study.

CDR3 sequence: CASSLPSGGSSDTQYF. The DNA of the CDR3 is TGTGCCAGCAGCTTACCTAGCGGGGGGAGTTCAGATACGCAGTATTTT. The gene calls are TRBV11-2 and TRBJ2-3, with 11 nucleotides matching TRBD2. The CDR3 length is 16 residues. V was pared by 2 bases and J by 4 bases, with 5 bases of the junction left unmatched. Germline V gives CDR1 SGHAT, CDR2 FQNNGV.

The genes are TRBV6-6 and TRBJ1-2, with 10 bases matching TRBD1. The V gene end was trimmed by 7 bases and the J gene end by 6 bases; junction bases not matched to a gene: 5. Per the germline V gene, CDR1 is MNHNY and CDR2 is SVGAGI (reference sequence). This CDR3 has 13 residues. The DNA of the CDR3 is TGTGCCAGCACCGCCGGACAGGGGGATGGCTACACCTTC. Protein sequence: CASTAGQGDGYTF.

The chain is built from TRBV5-6 and TRBJ1-5; TRBD1 is a possible D gene (5 bases). V was trimmed by 2 bases and J by 0 bases, leaving 21 bases between them. The CDR3 spans 19 residues. CDR1 SGHDT and CDR2 YYEEEE come from the germline V gene. The CDR3 sequence: CASSLRYRQGPYSNQPQHF. In nucleotides, the CDR3 is TGTGCCAGCAGCTTACGGTACAGGCAGGGCCCCTATAGCAATCAGCCCCAGCATTTT.

The rearrangement joins TRBV21-1 to TRBJ1-5. TRBV21-1 is flagged as a pseudogene. The CDR3 consists of 17 residues. The DNA of the CDR3 is TGTGCCAGCAGCAAAGTTCCGGGGATTTATAGCAATCAGCCCCAGCATTTT. This translates into CASSKVPGIYSNQPQHF.

The chain recombines TRBV10-1 with TRBJ2-5; TRBD2 matches 9 bases. V was clipped by 3 bases and J by 5 bases; unmatched bases: 13. The CDR3 runs to 17 residues. The germline V gene encodes CDR1 WNHNN and CDR2 SYGVQD (reference sequence). The CDR3 DNA follows: TGCGCCAGCAGTGACTTATCTAGCGGGGTATTCTGCGAGACCCAGTACTTC. Residues: CASSDLSSGVFCETQYF.

The genes are TRBV7-9 and TRBJ2-3, with unresolved D. Trimming took off 3 bases at V and 5 bases at J, with 12 bases between the two ends. Germline V gene lookup returns CDR1 SEHNR and CDR2 FQNEAQ (reference sequence). This CDR3 contains 14 residues. The CDR3 is CASSFGYDLDTQYF. In DNA, the CDR3 is TGTGCCAGCAGCTTCGGTTATGATTTAGATACGCAGTATTTT. Filled out from reference TRBV7-9 and TRBJ2-3, the complete variable domain reads DTGVSQNPRHKITKRGQNVTFRCDPISEHNRLYWYRQTLGQGPEFLTYFQNEAQLEKSRLLSDRFSAERPKGSFSTLEIQRTEQGDSAMYLCASSFGYDLDTQYFGPGTRLTVL.

V and J are TRBV14 and TRBJ1-1; D may be TRBD1 (6 bases). The germline CDR1 and CDR2 sequences are SGHDN and FVKESK. The V end was cut by 4 bases, the J end by 4 bases, with 13 bases between. The CDR3 covers 14 residues. The CDR3 region is CASSLNLRGTEAFF. CDR3 nucleotides: TGTGCCAGCAGCCTTAATCTCAGGGGCACTGAAGCTTTCTTT.

The rearrangement uses TRBV30 and TRBJ2-5; D is perhaps TRBD1 (6 bases). This CDR3 has 14 amino acids. Germline loops: CDR1 GTSNPN, CDR2 SVGIG (reference sequence). The V gene lost 4 bases and the J gene lost 2 bases, with 14 bases spanning the gap. DNA of the CDR3: TGTGCCTGGACCCTAATGGGGGCGCAAGAGACCCAGTACTTC. Translated: CAWTLMGAQETQYF.

The chain carries TRBV30 and TRBJ2-3, with D perhaps matching TRBD2 (5 bases). Germline V gene data show CDR1 as GTSNPN and CDR2 as SVGIG (reference sequence). CDR3 length equals 13 residues. V was shortened by 4 bases and J by 3 bases, with 11 bases between the two germline ends. CDR3 sequence (DNA): TGTGCCTGGACTGAGGTAGCGACAGATACGCAGTATTTT. Residues: CAWTEVATDTQYF.

The chain uses TRBV4-3 and TRBJ1-3; the D is unclear. This CDR3 has 17 residues. Trimming left V 2 bases short and J 0 bases short, with 14 bases between. Germline CDR1 LGHNA, CDR2 YSLEER. CDR3 coding DNA: TGCGCCAGCAGCCAATCTCAGGTGTCCACCTCTGGAAACACCATATATTTT. It yields the protein CASSQSQVSTSGNTIYF.

The chain couples TRBV19 to TRBJ1-5; a weak D match, TRBD1 (5 bases). Germline assignment: CDR1 LNHDA and CDR2 SQIVND (reference sequence). The CDR3 runs 15 residues. V was clipped by 7 bases and J by 3 bases, with 16 bases between them. The CDR3 sequence: CASILTGEYNQPQHF. As DNA, the CDR3 is TGTGCCAGTATTTTGACGGGGGAGTACAATCAGCCCCAGCATTTT.

This chain connects TRBV9 to TRBJ2-1, with D uncertain. The CDR3 is 12 residues long. Trimming took 0 bases from V and 9 from J, leaving 7 bases between them. Germline V gene lookup returns CDR1 SGDLS and CDR2 YYNGEE. DNA of the CDR3: TGTGCCAGCAGCGTAGGACCGGGTGAGCAGTTCTTC. Amino acid sequence: CASSVGPGEQFF.

The chain is built from TRBV30 and TRBJ1-1; D unresolved. V shed 4 bases and J shed 4 bases, with 7 bases lying between them. In germline, CDR1 is GTSNPN, CDR2 SVGIG (reference sequence). The length of the CDR3 is 11 residues. The CDR3 DNA follows: TGTGCCTGGAATCCGGGCACTGAAGCTTTCTTT. As protein: CAWNPGTEAFF.

The CDR3 loop is CASRTGGQPQHF. In DNA form, the CDR3 reads TGTGCCAGCAGAACAGGGGGCCAGCCCCAGCATTTT. The V gene is TRBV27, the J gene TRBJ1-5; the match to TRBD1 covers 9 bases. V dropped 6 bases and J dropped 7; count of bases not matched to a gene: 1. Per the germline V gene, CDR1 is MNHEY and CDR2 is SMNVEV (reference sequence). The CDR3 is 12 amino acids.

This clone was recorded only once. The V call is TRBV6-1, the J call TRBJ1-4, with D maybe TRBD1 (6 bases). The CDR3 is made up of 15 amino acids. V gave up 2 bases and J gave up 3 bases, with 10 bases separating them. Germline V CDR1 and CDR2: MNHNS, SASEGT. The chain's CDR3 is CASSESGHPNEKLFF. CDR3 bases: TGTGCCAGCAGTGAATCGGGACACCCTAATGAAAAACTGTTTTTT.

The DNA of the CDR3 is TGCGCCAGCAGCCGTGGGACAGCTGCTCTCGACACTGAAGCTTTCTTT. It codes for CASSRGTAALDTEAFF. V usage is TRBV5-1 and J usage is TRBJ1-1; 7 nucleotides match TRBD1. The V and J ends lost 4 bases and 3 bases, in that order; junction bases with no gene match: 12. This CDR3 has 16 residues. Germline V lookup: CDR1 SGHRS, CDR2 YFSETQ.

The chain joins TRBV25-1 to TRBJ2-1; 8 bases match TRBD2. Germline loops: CDR1 MGHDK, CDR2 SYGVNS. The CDR3 totals 16 residues. V lost 4 bases, J lost 4 bases, and 9 bases stayed unmatched. CDR3 sequence (DNA): TGTGCCAGCAGTGCCCCGGGACTAGGGGGATACAATGAGCAGTTCTTC. Protein product: CASSAPGLGGYNEQFF.

The chain employs TRBV5-1 and TRBJ2-6; 8 positions match TRBD2. Germline CDR1 and CDR2: SGHRS and YFSETQ. CDR3 size: 19 residues. V lost 6 bases and J lost 0; bases outside the gene matches: 14. The CDR3, as DNA: TGCGCCAGCACCCCCGGGAGGGTTACATCCTACTCTGGGGCCAACGTCCTGACTTTC. It codes for CASTPGRVTSYSGANVLTF.

The rearrangement joins TRBV4-3 to TRBJ2-3; 7 bases map to TRBD2. CDR1 LGHNA and CDR2 YSLEER come from the germline V gene. This CDR3 is built from 16 residues. J gave up 1 base and V 3 bases, and 7 bases lay outside the gene matches. The CDR3 reads CASSQAPSGGTDTQYF. The DNA of the CDR3 is TGCGCCAGCAGCCAGGCCCCCAGCGGGGGCACAGATACGCAGTATTTT.

The chain is built from TRBV6-5 and TRBJ1-2; no clear D gene. Per the germline V gene, CDR1 is MNHEY and CDR2 is SVGAGI. V dropped 4 bases and J dropped 8 bases, with 8 bases sitting between them. CDR3 length equals 11 residues. DNA of the CDR3: TGTGCCAGCAGTTTGGGCCAAGGCTACACCTTC. This codes for CASSLGQGYTF.

The chain carries TRBV6-5 and TRBJ1-1, with a tentative D call TRBD1 (5 bases). CDR1 and CDR2 (germline): MNHEY, SVGAGI. The germline V and J ends were trimmed by 7 bases and 5 bases, with 11 bases remaining between them. CDR3 size: 12 residues. The CDR3 sequence is CASMMRGTEAFF. Written as DNA, the CDR3 is TGTGCCAGCATGATGCGGGGGACTGAAGCTTTCTTT.

This clone was observed a single time. The rearrangement links TRBV2 to TRBJ2-7, with TRBD2 identical over 9 bases. V shed 0 bases and J 3 bases; nucleotides not matched to a gene: 6. Germline V gene data show CDR1 as SNHLY and CDR2 as FYNNEI. The CDR3 is made up of 16 amino acids. CDR3 loop: CASSEAMALAGYEQYF. CDR3 DNA sequence: TGTGCCAGCAGTGAAGCGATGGCACTAGCGGGCTACGAGCAGTACTTC.

J is TRBJ1-2 and V is TRBV7-2, with a possible D match to TRBD1 (5 bases). Trimming removed 0 bases at V and 8 bases at J, with 13 bases between. CDR3 size: 14 residues. The germline CDR1 and CDR2 sequences are SGHTA and FQGNSA. CDR3 amino acids: CASSLARDSQGYTF. The CDR3 DNA sequence: TGTGCCAGCAGCTTAGCGAGGGACTCTCAGGGCTACACCTTC.

V gene TRBV2 combines with J gene TRBJ1-1; D remains ambiguous. The germline gives CDR1 SNHLY, CDR2 FYNNEI. The CDR3 length is 10 residues. Trimming cost V 6 bases and J 10 bases, with 9 bases left between them. The CDR3 here is CASREVGAFF. The CDR3 region has the DNA TGTGCCAGCAGGGAGGTCGGAGCTTTCTTT.

The chain recombines TRBV2 with TRBJ2-5, with TRBD2 matching over 9 bases. J was trimmed by 7 bases and V by 0 bases; bases with no gene match: 12. The CDR3 has 17 residues. The germline gives CDR1 SNHLY, CDR2 FYNNEI. CDR3 region: CASSEALRERGAGTQYF. CDR3 sequence (DNA): TGTGCCAGCAGTGAAGCGCTTCGTGAGCGGGGGGCCGGGACCCAGTACTTC.

The V and J genes are TRBV30 and TRBJ1-6; 7 bases agree with TRBD1. This CDR3 contains 15 residues. The junction had 6 bases not matched to a gene; V was cut back by 0 bases and J by 7 bases. The germline gives CDR1 GTSNPN, CDR2 SVGIG (reference sequence). The CDR3 coding sequence is TGTGCCTGGAGTGTACTAGGGACAGCAAATTCACCCCTCCACTTT. It is translated as CAWSVLGTANSPLHF.

V and J are TRBV7-2 and TRBJ1-6, with D perhaps matching TRBD1 (6 bases). Germline CDR1 is SGHTA and CDR2 is FQGNSA. There are 14 residues in the CDR3. Trimming left V 7 bases short and J 7 bases short, with 14 bases between. This CDR3 reads CASNQGSSNSPLHF. The DNA of the CDR3 is TGTGCCAGCAACCAGGGGAGCTCGAATTCACCCCTCCACTTT.

This chain links TRBV7-2 with TRBJ2-7, with D tentatively TRBD2 (6 bases). The V end lost 1 base, the J end lost 2 bases, and 12 bases lay between the germline ends. The CDR3 loop spans 15 amino acids. Germline CDR1 and CDR2: SGHTA and FQGNSA. Written as DNA, the CDR3 is TGTGCCAGCAGCTTAGTCGGCGGGAAGGCCTACGAGCAGTACTTC. This codes for CASSLVGGKAYEQYF. Combining the CDR3 with reference TRBV7-2 and TRBJ2-7 gives the whole variable domain GAGVSQSPSNKVTEKGKDVELRCDPISGHTALYWYRQSLGQGLEFLIYFQGNSAPDKSGLPSDRFSAERTGGSVSTLTIQRTQQEDSAVYLCASSLVGGKAYEQYFGPGTRLTVT.

This clone showed up just a few times. This chain uses TRBV11-3 with TRBJ1-1, with D uncertain. CDR1 SGHNT and CDR2 YENEEA come from the germline V gene. V was trimmed by 4 bases and J by 4 bases, leaving 13 bases between them. The CDR3 extends over 14 amino acids. The CDR3 spells CASSSHSSSTEAFF. In DNA, the CDR3 is TGTGCCAGCAGCTCCCATAGTAGTAGCACTGAAGCTTTCTTT. The full variable domain, rest sourced from reference TRBV11-3 and TRBJ1-1, is EAGVVQSPRYKIIEKKQPVAFWCNPISGHNTLYWYLQNLGQGPELLIRYENEEAVDDSQLPKDRFSAERLKGVDSTLKIQPAELGDSAVYLCASSSHSSSTEAFFGQGTRLTVV.

Notes on this clone: The sample carries other DNA sequences with the same CDR3. CDR3 loop: CASSVGGQGAYEQYF. In DNA form, the CDR3 reads TGTGCCAGCAGCGTAGGAGGACAGGGAGCGTACGAGCAGTACTTC. The chain has TRBV9 and TRBJ2-7; 8 positions match TRBD1. CDR1 is SGDLS and CDR2 is YYNGEE in the germline V gene. This CDR3 is built from 15 residues. Trimming took 0 bases from V and 4 from J; bases not matched to a gene: 6.

The chain uses TRBV4-3 and TRBJ1-6; 10 bases match TRBD1. The CDR3 is made up of 16 amino acids. The V segment lost 1 base and the J segment 11 bases; nucleotides outside the gene matches: 8. Germline V lookup: CDR1 LGHNA, CDR2 YSLEER. CDR3 in DNA: TGCGCCAGCAGCCAAGGGGTAGGGACAGGGGTCCCACCCCTCCACTTT. Translated: CASSQGVGTGVPPLHF.

For this clone: A read error may account for a junction end that differs from germline. V and J are TRBV7-7 and TRBJ1-3; 9 nucleotides line up with TRBD1. Germline V gene sequence: CDR1 SSHAT, CDR2 FNYEAQ (reference sequence). The CDR3 loop spans 13 amino acids. For the CDR3, the DNA is TGTGCTAGCAGCTCCGACAGGGGGAACACCATATATTTT. It translates to CASSSDRGNTIYF.